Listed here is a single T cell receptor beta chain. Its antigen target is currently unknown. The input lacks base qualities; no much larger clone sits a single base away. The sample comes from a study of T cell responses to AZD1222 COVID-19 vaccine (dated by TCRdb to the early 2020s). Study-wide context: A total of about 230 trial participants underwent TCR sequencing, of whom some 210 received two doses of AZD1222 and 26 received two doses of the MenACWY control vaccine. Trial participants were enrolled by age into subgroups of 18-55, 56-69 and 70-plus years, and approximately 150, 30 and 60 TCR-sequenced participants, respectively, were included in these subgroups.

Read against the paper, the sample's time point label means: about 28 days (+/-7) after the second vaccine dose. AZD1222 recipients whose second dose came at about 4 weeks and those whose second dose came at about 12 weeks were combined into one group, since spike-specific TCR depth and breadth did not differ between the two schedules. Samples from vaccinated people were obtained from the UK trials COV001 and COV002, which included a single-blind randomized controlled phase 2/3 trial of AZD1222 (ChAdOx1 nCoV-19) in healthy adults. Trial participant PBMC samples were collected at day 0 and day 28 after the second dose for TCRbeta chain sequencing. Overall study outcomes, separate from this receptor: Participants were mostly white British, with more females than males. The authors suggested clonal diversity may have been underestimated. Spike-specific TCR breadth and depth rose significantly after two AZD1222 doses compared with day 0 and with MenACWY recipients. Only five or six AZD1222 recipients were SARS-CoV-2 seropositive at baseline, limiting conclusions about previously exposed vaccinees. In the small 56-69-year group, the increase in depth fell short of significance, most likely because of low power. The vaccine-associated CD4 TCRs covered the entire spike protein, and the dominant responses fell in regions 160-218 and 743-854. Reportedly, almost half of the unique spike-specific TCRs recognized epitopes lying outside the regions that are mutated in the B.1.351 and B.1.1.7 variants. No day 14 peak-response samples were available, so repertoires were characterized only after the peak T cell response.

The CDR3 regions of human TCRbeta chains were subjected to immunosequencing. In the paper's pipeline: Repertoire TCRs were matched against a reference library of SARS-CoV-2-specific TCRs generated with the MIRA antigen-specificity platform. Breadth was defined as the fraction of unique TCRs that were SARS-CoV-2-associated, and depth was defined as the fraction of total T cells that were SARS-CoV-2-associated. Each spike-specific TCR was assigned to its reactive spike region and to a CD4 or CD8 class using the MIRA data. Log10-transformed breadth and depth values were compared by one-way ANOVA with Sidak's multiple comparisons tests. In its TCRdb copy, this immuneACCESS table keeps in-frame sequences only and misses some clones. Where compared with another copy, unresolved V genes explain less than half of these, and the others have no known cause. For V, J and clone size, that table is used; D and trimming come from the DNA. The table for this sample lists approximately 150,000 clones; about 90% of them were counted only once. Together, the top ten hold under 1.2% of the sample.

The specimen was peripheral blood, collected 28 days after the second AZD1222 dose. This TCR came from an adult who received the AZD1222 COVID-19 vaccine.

The DNA sequence is TGCAGTGCTAGTCCGACTTCGGGGGACCATCAGCCCCAGCATTTT. This gives the protein CSASPTSGDHQPQHF. Recombination connected TRBV20-1 to TRBJ1-5, with TRBD1 as a weak D call on 5 bases. Measured from the cysteine to the phenylalanine, the CDR3 is 15 residues long. The kept DNA is CDR3 alone, 45 bases in frame from the first base. The germline V gene (reference sequence) gives CDR1 as DFQATT and CDR2 as SNEGSKA. Trimming takes 3 bases from V and 5 bases from J, and the germline ends sit 17 bases apart.